This section outlines one TCR beta chain sequence together with its context. This record comes from a study of blood T cell repertoires in COVID-19. Study-level background: The United States, Italy and Spain were the sources of the acute and convalescent COVID-19 samples. From T cells, B-cell-depleted T cells, or PBMCs came the material, which was cDNA or gDNA.

In the original workflow: The authors estimated nucleated cell counts from reference gene primer amplification. Data came from immunoSEQ multiplex PCR; TCRdb stores just in-frame clones and leaves some out. The V and J calls and clone size come from that table; D and trimming were worked out from the DNA. Among approximately 100,000 clones listed, approximately 86% were seen once. Germline V gene lookup returns CDR1 SQVTM and CDR2 ANQGSEA. The V end lost 4 bases, the J end lost 4 bases, and 20 bases lay between the germline ends. The CDR3 consists of 16 residues. The TCR was taken from a human donor in a cohort sampled during active COVID-19. The chain couples TRBV29-1 to TRBJ2-1, with D maybe TRBD2 (5 bases). The source material was peripheral blood. CDR3 sequence reads: CSVAIAPQEVYNEQFF. The CDR3 bases are TGCAGCGTTGCCATAGCGCCCCAGGAGGTTTACAATGAGCAGTTCTTC.